The clone carrying this TCR beta chain has at least ten counts. RNA transcripts served as template for amplifying TCR beta CDR3 sequences. The first round was an RT-PCR with HTBI primers, and the second round was a multiplex PCR. In TCRdb, the multiplex PCR reads were re-called with MiXCR into one record per CDR3 protein. The repertoire holds 900,000 to 1,200,000 distinct CDR3 sequences, with 36% as singletons. These data belong to a study of Graves' ophthalmopathy and Graves' hyperthyroidism. The CDR3 loop spans 13 amino acids. Deletions cut 0 bases from V and 4 bases from J, with 7 bases between. CDR1 and CDR2 (germline): LGHNA, YSLEER.

The source is an adult man with Graves' hyperthyroidism. Source material: peripheral blood or thyroid tissue (not recorded which). This sequence joins TRBV4-3 and TRBJ2-7, with D hard to call. The CDR3 sequence is CASSQDGLYEQYF. The CDR3 bases are TGCGCCAGCAGCCAAGACGGGTTGTACGAGCAGTACTTC.